This TCR beta chain was sequenced for a study of shared clonotypes between healthy human individuals. The naive CD8 fraction comprised CD45RO-negative cells positively selected for CCR7 and excluded terminally differentiated effector memory CD45RA+ cells. Sequencing was performed with immunoSEQ multiplex PCR; in TCRdb, only in-frame clones are kept and a portion is missing. The sample records some 2,100,000 clones, approximately 94% being singletons. Sequenced material: naive CD8+ T cells from PBMCs. The sequence derives from a man younger than 35 in good health. Some clones in this sample may be carry-over from other donors' samples.

The CDR3 DNA is TGTGCCAGCAGTATGCTAGCGGGAGGGTTTTATGAGCAGTTCTTC. Translated: CASSMLAGGFYEQFF. J is TRBJ2-1 and V is TRBV6-5; 12 bases agree with TRBD2. Germline CDR1 and CDR2: MNHEY and SVGAGI. With V trimmed by 5 bases and J by 8 bases, 7 bases remained unmatched. The CDR3 covers 15 residues.